The 18 T cell receptor beta chains in this list originate from one sample, sequenced in a study of regulatory and conventional T cells in RAG deficiency. This table comes from immunoSEQ multiplex PCR, and its TCRdb copy is limited to in-frame clones, with some not included. The repertoire holds tens of thousands of clones, with under 95% as singletons. Regulatory T cells were sorted from blood as CD4+ CD25-high CD127-low cells. These data are also associated with another study on regulatory T cells. That paper notes: Amplification used 52 TRBV primers and 13 TRBJ primers.

Sequencing was performed on Tregs sorted from blood. The source of these receptors is a human donor in good health.

V is TRBV7-9 and J is TRBJ1-1; maybe TRBD1 (5 bases). The CDR3 loop spans 13 amino acids. Trimming took off 5 bases at V and 4 bases at J, with 11 bases between the two ends. The germline CDR1 and CDR2 sequences are SEHNR and FQNEAQ (reference sequence). CDR3 protein: CASSDWGITEAFF. The CDR3, as DNA: TGTGCCAGCAGCGACTGGGGGATCACTGAAGCTTTCTTT.

The chain has TRBV15 and TRBJ1-2; 8 bases are a match to TRBD1. CDR1 and CDR2 from the germline V gene are LNHNV and YYDKDF (reference sequence). This CDR3 has 16 amino acids. Trimming at V came to 5 bases and at J to 7 bases, leaving 15 bases not matched to a gene. This CDR3 is CATSGGTGLFLTGYTF. CDR3 in DNA: TGTGCCACCAGCGGGGGGACAGGTCTCTTTTTGACTGGCTACACCTTC. The whole variable domain, remainder taken from reference TRBV15 and TRBJ1-2, is DAMVIQNPRYQVTQFGKPVTLSCSQTLNHNVMYWYQQKSSQAPKLLFHYYDKDFNNEADTPDNFQSRRPNTSFCFLDIRSPGLGDTAMYLCATSGGTGLFLTGYTFGSGTRLTVV.

Only a few counts were recorded for this clone. The chain carries TRBV7-9 and TRBJ1-1; D is uncertain. The CDR3 loop spans 15 amino acids. The germline V gene has CDR1 SEHNR and CDR2 FQNEAQ (reference sequence). Deletions cut 5 bases from V and 4 bases from J, with 17 bases between. CDR3 residues: CASSTPGPVGTEAFF. CDR3 DNA: TGTGCCAGCAGCACCCCCGGACCGGTTGGCACTGAAGCTTTCTTT.

The sample holds a few counts of this clone. The V call is TRBV6-1, the J call TRBJ2-1; D may be TRBD1 (6 bases). From germline, CDR1 is MNHNS and CDR2 SASEGT. The CDR3 runs to 13 residues. V was clipped by 10 bases and J by 0 bases, with 10 bases between them. The CDR3 sequence: CATDRSSYNEQFF. The CDR3 bases are TGTGCCACCGACAGGAGCTCCTACAATGAGCAGTTCTTC.

The chain joins TRBV9 to TRBJ2-3; no clear D. From germline, CDR1 is SGDLS and CDR2 YYNGEE. This CDR3 spans 15 amino acids. The V end was cut by 0 bases, the J end by 2 bases, with 10 bases between. Written as DNA, the CDR3 is TGTGCCAGCAGCGTAGCTGGGCTCTCCACAGATACGCAGTATTTT. Amino acid sequence: CASSVAGLSTDTQYF.

This chain links TRBV11-2 with TRBJ1-3; 8 positions match TRBD1. Germline CDR1 is SGHAT and CDR2 is FQNNGV. V lost 5 bases and J lost 4; bases outside the gene matches: 4. The CDR3 spans 14 residues. The CDR3 reads CASSLRGQGNTIYF. The CDR3 DNA is TGTGCCAGCAGCCTCAGGGGGCAAGGAAACACCATATATTTT.

The DNA for the CDR3 is TGTGCCAGCAGCTTAACGGGAGGCTGGGACACTGAAGCTTTCTTT. It is translated as CASSLTGGWDTEAFF. The chain employs TRBV7-3 and TRBJ1-1; D gene unclear. Trimming cost V 0 bases and J 3 bases, with 11 bases left between them. Germline assignment: CDR1 SGHTA and CDR2 FQGTGA. This CDR3 spans 15 amino acids.

J is TRBJ2-7 and V is TRBV5-6; maybe TRBD1 (6 bases). The CDR3 runs 15 residues. Germline CDR1 is SGHDT and CDR2 is YYEEEE. The V and J ends lost 1 base and 1 base respectively, with 12 bases between them. CDR3 in amino acids: CASSLIYRASYEQYF. Written as DNA, the CDR3 is TGTGCCAGCAGCTTGATTTACAGGGCGTCCTACGAGCAGTACTTC.

As DNA, the CDR3 is TGTGCCAGCAGCCCTAGGGGGGAACGGAATCGGGAGACCCAGTACTTC. Translating it yields CASSPRGERNRETQYF. V and J are TRBV11-2 and TRBJ2-5; either TRBD1 or TRBD2 may fit D (6 bases each). V lost 5 bases and J lost 5, with 21 bases in between. Germline CDR1 and CDR2: SGHAT and FQNNGV. The CDR3 has 16 amino acids.

This clone was found a few times. The V and J genes are TRBV21-1 and TRBJ1-2. TRBV21-1 represents a pseudogene. CDR3 length equals 15 residues. The CDR3 coding sequence is TGTGCCAGCAGGACTCTACATCCGGCGGGGTATGGCTACACCTTC. Its translation: CASRTLHPAGYGYTF.

As DNA, the CDR3 is TGTGCCAGCAGGCAGGCCGGGGGAAACACCATATATTTT. Translating gives CASRQAGGNTIYF. The gene calls are TRBV6-1 and TRBJ1-3; no reliable D call. The V gene's germline CDR1 is MNHNS and CDR2 SASEGT. The CDR3 is made up of 13 amino acids. The V and J ends lost 6 bases and 4 bases respectively, with 10 bases between them.

This chain links TRBV5-3 with TRBJ1-5; the D is unclear. TRBV5-3 is identified as an open reading frame with a role that is uncertain. The CDR3 is 13 amino acids. V lost 2 bases to trimming and J lost 7 bases, with 10 bases between them. This CDR3 reads CARSFDNAQPQHF. The CDR3 DNA reads as TGTGCCAGAAGCTTCGACAATGCCCAGCCCCAGCATTTT.

The chain uses TRBV27 and TRBJ1-3; D not resolved. Trimming took 1 base from V and 0 from J, leaving 13 bases between them. The CDR3 extends over 17 amino acids. Per the germline V gene, CDR1 is MNHEY and CDR2 is SMNVEV (reference sequence). The CDR3 loop reads CASSLLPPGNSGNTIYF. The CDR3 region has the DNA TGTGCCAGCAGTTTATTACCCCCAGGCAACTCTGGAAACACCATATATTTT.

This clone was observed a handful of times. This chain uses TRBV6-5 with TRBJ2-7; 9 bases align to TRBD2. The V and J ends lost 1 base and 6 bases, in that order; junction bases with no gene match: 7. This CDR3 has 15 residues. The V gene's germline CDR1 is MNHEY and CDR2 SVGAGI. DNA for the CDR3: TGTGCCAGCAGTTACTTGGCGGGGGGGCGGGTCGAGCAGTACTTC. It is translated as CASSYLAGGRVEQYF.

The chain recombines TRBV25-1 with TRBJ2-7; 11 bases align to TRBD1. The length of the CDR3 is 15 residues. Germline values: CDR1 MGHDK, CDR2 SYGVNS. V lost 1 base, J lost 7 bases, and 6 bases stayed unmatched. CDR3 in amino acids: CASSELGQGAREQYF. The CDR3, as DNA: TGTGCCAGCAGTGAATTAGGACAGGGGGCACGAGAGCAGTACTTC.

Written as DNA, the CDR3 is TGTGCCAGCAGCTTCCACGGGGGTGAAGCTTTCTTT. Amino acids: CASSFHGGEAFF. The gene calls are TRBV6-5 and TRBJ1-1, with a possible D match to TRBD1 (5 bases). CDR1 and CDR2 from the germline V gene are MNHEY and SVGAGI. Between the trimmed V and J ends, which lost 6 bases and 7 bases, there was a span of 12 bases. The CDR3 is 12 amino acids.

J is TRBJ1-4 and V is TRBV2, with D perhaps TRBD1 (5 bases). CDR3 length: 14 residues. Germline V gives CDR1 SNHLY, CDR2 FYNNEI. V lost 6 bases to trimming and J lost 3 bases, with 11 bases between them. The CDR3 region has the DNA TGTGCCAGCAGGGGGGACGGTTCTAATGAAAAACTGTTTTTT. Translated: CASRGDGSNEKLFF.

The chain employs TRBV7-9 and TRBJ2-7; D is undetermined. V gave up 1 base and J gave up 3 bases, with 13 bases separating them. The CDR3 spans 15 residues. CDR1 SEHNR and CDR2 FQNEAQ come from the germline V gene (reference sequence). CDR3 protein: CASSLGYGGNYEQYF. DNA for the CDR3: TGTGCCAGCAGCTTAGGTTACGGCGGCAACTACGAGCAGTACTTC.